This T cell receptor (beta chain) was observed in a study of control samples from healthy donors and cancer patients. Data came from immunoSEQ multiplex PCR; TCRdb stores just in-frame clones and leaves some out. Seen here are approximately 140,000 clones, more than 85% observed once, and the top ten hold 8.7%. J was trimmed by 6 bases and V by 3 bases; bases with no gene match: 8. The CDR3 has 15 residues. In germline, CDR1 is LGHDT, CDR2 YNNKEL (reference sequence). This TCR was recovered from a young woman in good health. Source material: blood. The genes are TRBV3-1 (or the pseudogene TRBV3-2) and TRBJ2-7, with 10 bases lining up with TRBD1. For the CDR3, the DNA is TGTGCCAGCAGCCAGACAGGGGGCATTGGTATCGAGCAGTACTTC. Translation gives CASSQTGGIGIEQYF.